These 7 T cell receptor beta chains share one sample of origin, sequenced in a study of blood T cells in healthy people across ages. Next came a second PCR, run for 7 to 11 cycles, which used a sample-barcoded 5' primer along with a J-beta primer mix. TCRdb called the 5' RACE reads again in MiXCR, with one record for every CDR3 protein. The data contain about 640,000 distinct CDR3 sequences, about 30% of them singletons. The sequencing input was blood. Receptor source: an elderly woman in good health.

The chain joins TRBV6-1 to TRBJ1-1; tentative D call: TRBD1 (5 bases). This CDR3 is built from 16 residues. The V gene's germline CDR1 is MNHNS and CDR2 SASEGT. V lost 6 bases and J 0 bases, leaving 17 bases between the germline ends. The CDR3 region has the DNA TGTGCCAGCAGACCGAACAGGTTGGGGGTGAACACTGAAGCTTTCTTT. Its translation: CASRPNRLGVNTEAFF.

This clonotype has a single count. Mismatch with germline at one junction end may stem from a read error. This sequence joins TRBV12-3 or TRBV12-4 and TRBJ2-3; perhaps TRBD1 as D (6 bases). The CDR3 sequence is 15 residues long. For the CDR3, the DNA is TGTGCCAGCAGTTTAAGGAGAGTGGGGGCAGATGCGCAGTATTTT. Its protein is CASSLRRVGADAQYF.

This chain uses TRBV7-2 with TRBJ1-1, with D uncertain. This CDR3 region has 16 residues. Per germline, CDR1 SGHTA and CDR2 FQGNSA. V lost 1 base and J lost 5, with 17 bases in between. CDR3 in amino acids: CASSLGEGCGITEAFF. The CDR3 DNA sequence: TGTGCCAGCAGCTTAGGTGAGGGTTGCGGAATAACTGAAGCTTTCTTT.

For this clonotype: Given a much more abundant clone one base away, this may be a read error. This chain uses TRBV29-1 with TRBJ2-5; maybe TRBD2 (5 bases). The CDR3 loop spans 11 amino acids. Germline CDR1 reads SQVTM; CDR2 reads ANQGSEA. CDR3 nucleotides: TGCGGCGTTATGGCGGGAGAGACCCAGTACTTC. Its translation: CGVMAGETQYF.

Points on this clonotype: This may stem from a read error, because a much larger clone lies one nucleotide away. The chain carries TRBV20-1 and TRBJ2-5; TRBD2 matches 11 bases. The J segment lost 2 bases and the V segment lost 6 bases, leaving 8 bases of the junction unmatched. Germline V lookup: CDR1 DFQATT, CDR2 SNEGSKA (reference sequence). The CDR3 has 15 residues. CDR3 bases: TGCAGTGCCGCGTATCTAGCGGGGGGTCAAGAGACCCAGTACTTC. Its translation is CSAAYLAGGQETQYF.

Concerning this clonotype itself: A much larger clone differs from this one at a single base, so this may be a read error. This chain connects TRBV6-2 or TRBV6-3 to TRBJ2-7; maybe TRBD2 (7 bases). The germline V gene encodes CDR1 MNHEY and CDR2 SVGEGT. Trimming pared 3 bases from V and 6 bases from J, leaving 12 bases between. The CDR3 contains 13 residues. This CDR3 reads CASSYDRGAEQYF. In DNA form, the CDR3 reads TGTGCCAGCAGTTATGACCGGGGGGCCGAGCAGTACTTC.

A note on this clonotype: Possible read error: a much larger clone is one base away. The chain couples TRBV20-1 to TRBJ2-1, with TRBD1 matching 7 bases. Matching the DNA end better, TRBJ2-7 makes the J call doubtful. The CDR3 is made up of 15 amino acids. CDR1 is DFQATT and CDR2 is SNEGSKA in the germline V gene (reference sequence). CDR3 coding DNA: TGCAGTGCTAGGAGCTTGACAGGGAATTTCAATGAGCAGTACTTC. It translates to CSARSLTGNFNEQYF.